The 14 T cell receptor beta chains reported below all come from one sample, sequenced in a study of blood T cells in healthy people across ages. The second PCR ran about 6 to 12 cycles with a sample-barcoded 5' primer and J-beta primers. TCRdb used MiXCR to reprocess the 5' RACE reads, holding one entry per CDR3 protein. Of 800,000 or so distinct CDR3 sequences in the sample, roughly 25% are singletons; the top ten hold under 4.5%. In addition, the sample was reused for a study of T cells of mothers and their children.

Material for sequencing was blood. The origin of the receptors is a boy under 18 in good health.

V is TRBV7-3 and J is TRBJ2-2; D remains unclear. This CDR3 has 14 residues. Deletions cut 2 bases from V and 2 bases from J, with 6 bases between. Germline V CDR1 and CDR2: SGHTA, FQGTGA. CDR3: CASSLAHNTGELFF. Here the CDR3 DNA reads TGTGCCAGCAGCTTAGCGCATAACACCGGGGAGCTGTTTTTT.

V is TRBV29-1 and J is TRBJ2-1, with a possible D match to TRBD2 (5 bases). The germline V gene encodes CDR1 SQVTM and CDR2 ANQGSEA. The CDR3 length is 13 residues. V lost 0 bases and J 9 bases, leaving 12 bases between the germline ends. The CDR3 protein is CSVEEEPRGEQFF. The CDR3 DNA is TGCAGCGTTGAAGAGGAGCCCCGGGGTGAGCAGTTCTTC.

The table lists this clonotype with a few counts. The chain recombines TRBV7-3 with TRBJ1-2; 8 bases fit TRBD1. The V gene end was trimmed by 4 bases and the J gene end by 8 bases; junction bases not matched to a gene: 6. CDR1 is SGHTA, CDR2 FQGTGA, per germline. There are 13 residues in the CDR3. CDR3 sequence: CASSSSGGSGYTF. The CDR3 coding sequence is TGTGCCAGCAGCTCCTCAGGGGGCAGCGGCTACACCTTC.

The rearrangement uses TRBV29-1 and TRBJ2-5, with D possibly matching TRBD1 (5 bases). The V gene's germline CDR1 is SQVTM and CDR2 ANQGSEA. This CDR3 is 14 amino acids long. Trimming took 6 bases from V and 0 from J, leaving 14 bases between them. The CDR3, as DNA: TGCAGCGTGGAACAGGACCGGTACCAAGAGACCCAGTACTTC. This sequence encodes CSVEQDRYQETQYF.

The chain uses TRBV5-1 and TRBJ2-5; the D gene is possibly TRBD2 (5 bases). The last part of the DNA fits TRBJ2-7 better; the J call may be wrong. The CDR3 length is 16 residues. From germline, CDR1 is SGHRS and CDR2 YFSETQ. CDR3 residues: CASSLEFPSLTYEQYF. In DNA form, the CDR3 reads TGCGCCAGCAGCTTGGAATTTCCTAGCCTAACCTACGAGCAGTACTTC.

V usage is TRBV20-1 and J usage is TRBJ2-3, with TRBD2 matching 7 bases. Germline loops: CDR1 DFQATT, CDR2 SNEGSKA (reference sequence). After removal of 6 bases from V and 0 bases from J, the junction contained 6 bases not matched to a gene. CDR3 length equals 14 residues. This CDR3 reads CSAWGGASTDTQYF. CDR3 DNA: TGCAGTGCATGGGGGGGAGCTAGCACAGATACGCAGTATTTT.

This clonotype was counted a few times. The rearrangement uses TRBV15 and TRBJ2-7; no reliable D call. The germline V gene encodes CDR1 LNHNV and CDR2 YYDKDF (reference sequence). V dropped 0 bases and J dropped 4 bases, with 10 bases sitting between them. The CDR3 is made up of 14 amino acids. DNA of the CDR3: TGTGCCACCAGCAGAGATTTGTGGGGATACGAGCAGTACTTC. Its protein is CATSRDLWGYEQYF.

This clonotype has only a few counts. The chain is built from TRBV28 and TRBJ2-5; 12 bases agree with TRBD1. The germline V gene has CDR1 MDHEN and CDR2 SYDVKM. Trimming cost V 5 bases and J 2 bases; bases outside gene matches: 12. The CDR3 has 18 amino acids. The CDR3 coding sequence is TGTGCCAGCAGTCTATCCGGGACAGGGGGCGGAGGACAAGAGACCCAGTACTTC. Translating gives CASSLSGTGGGGQETQYF.

This chain joins TRBV28 and TRBJ2-5, with D possibly matching TRBD2 (5 bases). The CDR3 has 14 amino acids. V gave up 5 bases and J gave up 5 bases, with 15 bases separating them. Germline V lookup: CDR1 MDHEN, CDR2 SYDVKM. CDR3 DNA: TGTGCCAGCAGTACGGATACGAGGGTGGAGACCCAGTACTTC. Its protein product is CASSTDTRVETQYF.

This clonotype was counted between two and nine times. This rearrangement joins TRBV5-5 to TRBJ1-6; D call uncertain. Germline CDR1 reads SGHKS; CDR2 reads YYEKEE (reference sequence). This CDR3 has 13 residues. V was trimmed by 4 bases and J by 8 bases, leaving 10 bases between them. The CDR3 bases are TGTGCCAGCAGCGCCATCCTGGATTCACCCCTCCACTTT. Protein product: CASSAILDSPLHF.

A few counts support this clonotype. The genes are TRBV11-2 and TRBJ2-7; perhaps TRBD1 as D (5 bases). Germline CDR1 SGHAT, CDR2 FQNNGV. The V and J ends lost 1 base and 3 bases respectively, with 10 bases between them. This CDR3 spans 14 amino acids. The DNA of the CDR3 is TGTGCCAGCAGCTTAGCGGACACCTTCTACGAGCAGTACTTC. This sequence encodes CASSLADTFYEQYF.

The CDR3, as DNA: TGTGCCTGGGCCCTCCCAGGGGACTGGACTAGGTTTACGCAGTATTTT. It yields the protein CAWALPGDWTRFTQYF. V is TRBV30 and J is TRBJ2-3; D may be TRBD2 (7 bases). V was clipped by 5 bases and J by 8 bases, with 26 bases between them. This CDR3 spans 16 amino acids. The germline V gene encodes CDR1 GTSNPN and CDR2 SVGIG (reference sequence).

The chain is built from TRBV20-1 and TRBJ2-5; the match to TRBD1 covers 10 bases. The CDR3 covers 14 residues. The germline V gene has CDR1 DFQATT and CDR2 SNEGSKA (reference sequence). Germline trimming cut 4 bases from V and 2 bases from J; bases unmatched to any gene: 4. The CDR3 region is CSATWTGGQETQYF. The CDR3 DNA is TGCAGTGCTACCTGGACAGGGGGACAAGAGACCCAGTACTTC.

This sequence joins TRBV9 and TRBJ1-1; 10 bases align to TRBD1. V gave up 0 bases and J gave up 3 bases; unmatched junction bases: 2. Germline V gene data show CDR1 as SGDLS and CDR2 as YYNGEE. The CDR3 has 15 amino acids. The CDR3 DNA follows: TGTGCCAGCAGCGTAGGAGGACAGGGGGACACTGAAGCTTTCTTT. It translates to CASSVGGQGDTEAFF. The full variable domain, its missing parts supplied by reference TRBV9 and TRBJ1-1, is DSGVTQTPKHLITATGQRVTLRCSPRSGDLSVYWYQQSLDQGLQFLIQYYNGEERAKGNILERFSAQQFPDLHSELNLSSLELGDSALYFCASSVGGQGDTEAFFGQGTRLTVV.